Below are 27 T cell receptor beta chains sequenced from a single sample in a study of regulatory T cells in long-lasting Graves disease. Combining iRepertoire HTBI primers with Arm-PCR of CDR3 regions, the authors built TCR beta libraries. TCRdb passed the multiplex PCR reads through MiXCR, listing each CDR3 protein once. The table records 500,000 or so distinct CDR3 sequences, approximately 16% of them present only once. This sample's time point: newly diagnosed GD, antithyroid drugs for less than 3 months. After RNA was extracted from PBMCs, the TCR library was made from it. These data also featured in a second study, about T cells in Graves' hyperthyroidism and ophthalmopathy.

Sequencing was performed on peripheral blood mononuclear cells (PBMCs), taken at new diagnosis, from a patient treated with antithyroid drugs. The receptors derive from a woman aged 35 to 60 with Graves disease.

The chain recombines TRBV11-1 with TRBJ2-1; 8 bases line up with TRBD2. This CDR3 is built from 13 residues. Germline CDR1 SGHAT, CDR2 FQDESV (reference sequence). J lost 9 bases, V lost 10 bases, and 11 bases had no gene match. CDR3 in amino acids: CATSGGGAGEQFF. DNA for the CDR3: TGTGCCACCTCGGGGGGGGGGGCCGGTGAGCAGTTCTTC. Full variable domain (rest looked up from reference TRBV11-1 and TRBJ2-1): EAEVAQSPRYKITEKSQAVAFWCDPISGHATLYWYRQILGQGPELLVQFQDESVVDDSQLPKDRFSAERLKGVDSTLKIQPAELGDSAMYLCATSGGGAGEQFFGPGTRLTVL.

This clonotype was seen repeatedly, ten times or more. The V call is TRBV6-9, the J call TRBJ1-1, with D tentatively TRBD1 (6 bases). CDR3 length equals 17 residues. Looked up from germline, CDR1 is MNHGY and CDR2 is SVAAGI. Trimming shortened V by 4 bases and J by 0 bases, and 18 bases separated the two germline ends. CDR3 residues: CASSSYRDTRMNTEAFF. CDR3 nucleotides: TGTGCCAGCAGTTCCTACCGGGACACCAGAATGAACACTGAAGCTTTCTTT.

The chain combines TRBV6-1 with TRBJ1-4; D call uncertain. This CDR3 is built from 14 residues. Trimming left V 2 bases short and J 5 bases short, with 9 bases between. Germline values: CDR1 MNHNS, CDR2 SASEGT. CDR3 loop: CASSEHSQNEKLFF. CDR3 bases: TGTGCCAGCAGTGAACACAGCCAAAATGAAAAACTGTTTTTT.

The rearrangement links TRBV20-1 to TRBJ1-2, with D perhaps TRBD1 (5 bases). CDR1 is DFQATT and CDR2 is SNEGSKA in the germline V gene (reference sequence). Trimming shortened V by 3 bases and J by 4 bases, and 12 bases separated the two germline ends. The CDR3 runs to 13 residues. CDR3 in DNA: TGCAGTGCTAGTTGGGGCTCGGGCTATGGCTACACCTTC. It yields the protein CSASWGSGYGYTF.

This clonotype has at least ten counts. This chain uses TRBV25-1 with TRBJ1-1, with D unclear. Germline CDR1 is MGHDK and CDR2 is SYGVNS. Trimming shortened V by 1 base and J by 4 bases, and 7 bases separated the two germline ends. The CDR3 runs to 13 residues. The CDR3: CASSELTVTEAFF. CDR3 sequence (DNA): TGTGCCAGCAGTGAATTAACAGTCACTGAAGCTTTCTTT.

Many counts were recorded for this clonotype. V and J are TRBV7-9 and TRBJ1-5, with 12 bases lining up with TRBD1. The CDR3 contains 15 residues. The germline CDR1 and CDR2 sequences are SEHNR and FQNEAQ (reference sequence). V lost 6 bases to trimming and J lost 7 bases; unmatched junction nucleotides: 7. The CDR3 sequence is CASSRGTGGRQPQHF. As DNA, the CDR3 is TGTGCCAGCAGTCGAGGGACAGGGGGCCGGCAGCCCCAGCATTTT.

This clonotype showed up many times. The chain joins TRBV3-1 to TRBJ1-4, with D uncertain. The germline gives CDR1 LGHDT, CDR2 YNNKEL (reference sequence). This CDR3 has 15 residues. With 1 base removed from V and 10 bases from J, the gap between germline ends came to 16 bases. The CDR3 sequence is CASSQGSPGLGKLFF. The CDR3 nucleotides read TGTGCCAGCAGCCAAGGCAGCCCCGGATTAGGAAAACTGTTTTTT.

This clonotype was counted between two and nine times. The rearrangement joins TRBV7-9 to TRBJ1-6; D remains ambiguous. V gave up 1 base and J gave up 9 bases, with 13 bases separating them. Germline CDR1 and CDR2: SEHNR and FQNEAQ (reference sequence). The CDR3 sequence is 15 residues long. In DNA, the CDR3 is TGTGCCAGCAGCTTAGTTTCGGGAGGTGGTTCACCCCTCCACTTT. This sequence encodes CASSLVSGGGSPLHF.

This clonotype occurred many times. The genes are TRBV12-3 or TRBV12-4 and TRBJ1-2; 7 bases match TRBD1. The CDR3 covers 13 residues. V gave up 4 bases and J gave up 7 bases; unmatched junction bases: 6. The CDR3 bases are TGTGCCAGCAGTTCCGGACAGGAGACTGGCTACACCTTC. This gives the protein CASSSGQETGYTF.

Note on this clonotype: Possible read error: a much larger clone is one base away. The V gene is TRBV11-1, the J gene TRBJ2-3; 10 bases agree with TRBD2. CDR3 length: 16 residues. CDR1 SGHAT and CDR2 FQDESV come from the germline V gene (reference sequence). CDR3 bases: TGTGCCAGCAGCTTTCATAGCGGGGGGACCGGAGATACGCGGTATTTT. It encodes CASSFHSGGTGDTRYF.

This clonotype was counted between two and nine times. In DNA, the CDR3 is TGTGCCAGCAGTGGATCGACTAGCGGGGGGGAGCTGTTTTTT. Translated: CASSGSTSGGELFF. V and J are TRBV12-3 or TRBV12-4 and TRBJ2-2; 10 nucleotides line up with TRBD2. Trimming cost V 5 bases and J 8 bases; bases outside gene matches: 5. There are 14 residues in the CDR3.

This clonotype was seen many times. The chain uses TRBV28 and TRBJ1-3; D unclear. The germline CDR1 and CDR2 sequences are MDHEN and SYDVKM. The V and J ends lost 1 base and 0 bases respectively, with 10 bases between them. The CDR3 sequence is 16 residues long. CDR3 bases: TGTGCCAGCAGTTTATTAGGGCCAGTCTCTGGAAACACCATATATTTT. This sequence encodes CASSLLGPVSGNTIYF.

The sample holds many counts of this clonotype. The chain links TRBV12-3 or TRBV12-4 to TRBJ1-5; D is possibly TRBD1 (6 bases). This CDR3 is 14 amino acids long. The V and J ends lost 1 base and 9 bases respectively, with 13 bases between them. Here the CDR3 DNA reads TGTGCCAGCAGTTTAGGTGGGGACAAACGGCCCCAGCATTTT. Its protein is CASSLGGDKRPQHF.

This clonotype was seen many times. The rearrangement links TRBV2 to TRBJ1-2; no reliable D call. This CDR3 is 13 amino acids long. CDR1 and CDR2 from the germline V gene are SNHLY and FYNNEI. The V end was cut by 3 bases, the J end by 6 bases, with 11 bases between. CDR3 in amino acids: CASSEGGGNGYTF. The CDR3 bases are TGTGCCAGCAGTGAGGGAGGTGGTAATGGCTACACCTTC.

In its sample, this clonotype was seen a few times. This rearrangement joins TRBV19 to TRBJ2-7; no clear D. Germline V CDR1 and CDR2: LNHDA, SQIVND (reference sequence). The CDR3 has 16 residues. V was shortened by 5 bases and J by 2 bases, with 19 bases between the two germline ends. DNA for the CDR3: TGTGCCAGTAGTGCTCGCCGGGCCAGCTCCACCTACGAGCAGTACTTC. Its protein product is CASSARRASSTYEQYF.

About this clonotype: Just one base apart from a much larger clone, this may be a read error. The chain has TRBV6-1 and TRBJ2-7, with TRBD2 matching 12 bases. V shed 7 bases, J shed 7 bases, and the junction held 17 bases outside the gene matches. The germline gives CDR1 MNHNS, CDR2 SASEGT. The CDR3 is 17 amino acids. The chain's CDR3 is CASNPGGLAGNYNEQYF. The DNA of the CDR3 is TGTGCCAGCAACCCGGGTGGACTAGCGGGGAACTACAATGAGCAGTACTTC.

Only a few counts were recorded for this clonotype. The chain uses TRBV2 and TRBJ1-1; no reliable D call. The CDR3 sequence is 14 residues long. CDR1 and CDR2 from the germline V gene are SNHLY and FYNNEI. The V gene lost 0 bases and the J gene lost 3 bases, with 8 bases spanning the gap. The CDR3 coding sequence is TGTGCCAGCAGTGAAGCGGAACGTTACACTGAAGCTTTCTTT. Translation gives CASSEAERYTEAFF.

Ten or more counts support this clonotype. The chain links TRBV10-3 to TRBJ1-1; 8 positions agree with TRBD1. V was pared by 0 bases and J by 3 bases, with 6 bases of the junction left unmatched. CDR3 length: 16 amino acids. Germline CDR1 is ENHRY and CDR2 is SYGVKD. This chain's CDR3 is CAISESTGGGDTEAFF. CDR3 nucleotide sequence: TGTGCCATCAGTGAGTCCACAGGGGGGGGGGACACTGAAGCTTTCTTT.

This clonotype was seen ten or more times. This chain connects TRBV11-2 to TRBJ1-1, with 9 bases lining up with TRBD1. Per germline, CDR1 SGHAT and CDR2 FQNNGV. The CDR3 has 19 amino acids. After removal of 5 bases from V and 4 bases from J, the junction contained 20 bases not matched to a gene. The CDR3 region is CASSPFGPIQGAWFTEAFF. The CDR3 DNA is TGTGCCAGCAGCCCCTTTGGCCCTATACAGGGGGCATGGTTCACTGAAGCTTTCTTT.

In its sample, this clonotype was seen many times. This chain links TRBV6-4 with TRBJ2-7; no clear D. Trimming stripped 0 bases from V and 5 bases from J, with 14 bases between. There are 15 residues in the CDR3. Germline CDR1 is MRHNA and CDR2 is SNTAGT. The CDR3 loop reads CASSDSAFGVHEQYF. CDR3 DNA: TGTGCCAGCAGTGACTCGGCTTTTGGGGTACACGAGCAGTACTTC.

This clonotype appeared many times. The chain combines TRBV20-1 with TRBJ1-5, with 8 bases fitting TRBD1. The CDR3 has 15 amino acids. CDR1 DFQATT and CDR2 SNEGSKA come from the germline V gene (reference sequence). After removal of 3 bases from V and 3 bases from J, the junction contained 7 bases not matched to a gene. The CDR3 reads CSAREGTGLNQPQHF. The CDR3 DNA reads as TGCAGTGCTAGGGAAGGGACAGGCCTCAATCAGCCCCAGCATTTT.

This clonotype was seen many times. CDR3 sequence: CASSSTEYGYTF. The CDR3, as DNA: TGTGCCAGCAGTTCGACTGAATATGGCTACACCTTC. The V gene is TRBV12-3 or TRBV12-4, the J gene TRBJ1-2; the D is unclear. The CDR3 covers 12 residues. Trimming pared 4 bases from V and 5 bases from J, leaving 8 bases between.

In its sample, this clonotype was seen many times. This rearrangement joins TRBV12-3 or TRBV12-4 to TRBJ1-2; no clear D gene. The CDR3 has 12 amino acids. The V and J ends lost 5 bases and 10 bases respectively, with 14 bases between them. The CDR3 spells CASSPPSLDYTF. The CDR3 DNA is TGTGCCAGCAGTCCACCGTCCTTAGACTACACCTTC.

The chain recombines TRBV12-3 or TRBV12-4 with TRBJ2-2; D may be TRBD1 or TRBD2 (6 bases each). V dropped 6 bases and J dropped 7 bases, with 15 bases sitting between them. The CDR3 is 14 residues long. CDR3 amino acids: CASSLGGAGGELFF. The CDR3 DNA is TGTGCCAGCAGCCTCGGGGGCGCAGGCGGGGAGCTGTTTTTT.

This clonotype was found many times. The CDR3 DNA reads TGTGCCAGCTCACCGGACCGGGACAGGGGGCTAAAGCAGTACTTC. Protein product: CASSPDRDRGLKQYF. The chain employs TRBV18 and TRBJ2-7; 12 bases match TRBD1. The germline V gene has CDR1 KGHSH and CDR2 LQKENI. V was pared by 3 bases and J by 8 bases, with 8 bases of the junction left unmatched. The CDR3 has 15 residues.

The chain recombines TRBV5-1 with TRBJ2-2; TRBD2 aligns across 7 bases. The germline CDR1 and CDR2 sequences are SGHRS and YFSETQ. This CDR3 has 16 amino acids. The V and J ends lost 3 bases and 0 bases, in that order; junction bases with no gene match: 5. The CDR3 DNA sequence: TGCGCCAGCAGCTGGATGGGGGGGGCGAACACCGGGGAGCTGTTTTTT. Its translation is CASSWMGGANTGELFF.

The rearrangement joins TRBV12-3 or TRBV12-4 to TRBJ2-1, with TRBD2 identical over 7 bases. CDR3 length equals 14 residues. V lost 5 bases and J lost 14; bases outside the gene matches: 15. The CDR3 sequence: CASSPSLTSPVKFF. The CDR3 bases are TGTGCCAGCAGTCCCTCATTGACTAGCCCTGTTAAGTTCTTC.